These T cell receptor beta chains were read from a single sample in a study of T cells expressing NK-cell markers. TCRdb processed the 5' RACE reads again and assigns one entry to each CDR3 protein, with no DNA. The sample's table shows 500,000 to 700,000 distinct CDR3 sequences. The material sequenced was blood T cells: a sorted CD56 or NKG2C T cell subset, CD4+ or CD8+ T cells, or bulk PBMC T cells (not recorded which). The receptor set was obtained from a young man in good health. Both conserved end residues are part of each CDR3. Fields, in order: J gene, V gene, CDR3 protein.

TRBJ1-1 TRBV6-5 CASSYHLGQRNTEAFF
TRBJ1-5 TRBV12-3/TRBV12-4 CASKDGTINQPQHF
TRBJ2-3 TRBV27 CASSPGLAGVILTDTQYF
TRBJ2-5 TRBV6-1 CASRTGQYGTQYF
TRBJ2-1 TRBV20-1 CSARRPGPKNNEQFF
TRBJ1-1 TRBV7-2 CASSLRLALNAEAFF
TRBJ2-2 TRBV18 CASSMTAPDTGELFF
TRBJ2-3 TRBV6-2/TRBV6-3 CASSYASRADTQYF
TRBJ2-1 TRBV10-3 CAISEVKGQRKLDEQFF
TRBJ2-4 TRBV3-1 CASSGGFGNIQYF
TRBJ2-7 TRBV30 CAWTAGTIKAYEQYF
TRBJ2-2 TRBV12-3/TRBV12-4 CASSLFSQVAGELFF
TRBJ2-5 TRBV6-2/TRBV6-3 CASNLPGSETQYF